The source of this T cell receptor (beta chain) is a study of OX40 agonist ivuxolimab in advanced cancers. For the study at large: Patients received the agonistic anti-OX40 (CD134) antibody ivuxolimab. While on treatment, patients had intravenous ivuxolimab at 0.01 to 10 mg/kg every 2 weeks.

Sequencing was performed with immunoSEQ multiplex PCR; in TCRdb, only in-frame clones are kept and a portion is missing. The table records around 92,000 clones, about 80% of them present only once. V lost 0 bases and J lost 7, with 13 bases in between. Germline-derived CDR1 and CDR2 are MNHEY and SVGAGI. The CDR3 is 16 residues long. The chain carries TRBV6-5 and TRBJ1-6, with no clear D. The TCR was taken from an adult with an advanced solid tumor such as melanoma, head and neck, liver or kidney cancer. The input for sequencing was CD4+ or CD8+ T cells sorted from blood, taken in a trial of the OX40 agonist ivuxolimab. In DNA, the CDR3 is TGTGCCAGCAGTTACTCGTGGACCATCGTGAATTCACCCCTCCACTTT. Its translation: CASSYSWTIVNSPLHF.